Detailed here is one TCR beta chain. Its antigen is still unknown. The sample comes from a study of T cell repertoires in cytomegalovirus infection. Regarding the study as a whole: The study found HLA-C-restricted CMV-specific TCR beta clonotypes dominating the ex vivo response.

Germline V CDR1 and CDR2: MDHEN, SYDVKM. The V segment lost 4 bases and the J segment 9 bases; nucleotides outside the gene matches: 8. The CDR3 extends over 14 amino acids. One entry per CDR3 protein results from TCRdb running MiXCR on the reads. The repertoire holds 200,000 or so distinct CDR3 sequences, with under 30% as singletons. The rearrangement joins TRBV28 to TRBJ2-7; 11 nucleotides align to TRBD2. Material: PBMCs. This TCR derives from a human donor in good health (CMV status not recorded). Some clones in this sample may be carry-over from other donors' samples. The DNA of the CDR3 is TGTGCCAGCAGTTATAGCGGGGGGGAACTCGGGCAGTACTTC. Translation: CASSYSGGELGQYF.